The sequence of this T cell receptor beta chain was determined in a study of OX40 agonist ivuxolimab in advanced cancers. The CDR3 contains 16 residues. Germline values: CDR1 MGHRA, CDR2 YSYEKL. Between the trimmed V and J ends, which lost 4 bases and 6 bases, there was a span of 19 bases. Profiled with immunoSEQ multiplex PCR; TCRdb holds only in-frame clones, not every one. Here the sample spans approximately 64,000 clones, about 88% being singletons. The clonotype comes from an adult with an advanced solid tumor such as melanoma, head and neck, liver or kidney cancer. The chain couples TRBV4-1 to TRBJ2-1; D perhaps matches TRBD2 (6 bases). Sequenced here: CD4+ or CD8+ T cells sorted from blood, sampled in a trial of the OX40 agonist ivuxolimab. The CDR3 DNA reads TGCGCCAGCAGCCCCCAGGGCGGGACGCCTCGCAATGAGCAGTTCTTC. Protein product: CASSPQGGTPRNEQFF.